Listed here are 26 T cell receptor beta chains from one sample, sequenced in a study of T cell repertoires in cytomegalovirus infection. One entry per CDR3 protein, called by TCRdb with MiXCR from the reads. Among some 940,000 distinct CDR3 sequences listed, 25% to 40% were seen once. Their antigen targets remain unknown. Here the sequenced sample was cultured CD8+ T cells from PBMCs, taken from culture after CMV antigen stimulation. Every receptor here comes from a human donor in good health (CMV status not recorded). Some clones in this sample may be carry-over from other donors' samples.

The V and J genes are TRBV6-6 and TRBJ2-3; 8 bases align to TRBD2. The CDR3 contains 16 residues. Per germline, CDR1 MNHNY and CDR2 SVGAGI (reference sequence). Trimming took 0 bases from V and 0 from J; bases not matched to a gene: 2. The CDR3 DNA follows: TGTGCCAGCAGTTACTCGAGCGGGGGCAGCACAGATACGCAGTATTTT. Protein: CASSYSSGGSTDTQYF.

This clonotype was picked up a small number of times. The chain recombines TRBV9 with TRBJ1-3, with D perhaps TRBD1 (5 bases). Germline values: CDR1 SGDLS, CDR2 YYNGEE. Trimming removed 3 bases at V and 2 bases at J, with 21 bases between. The CDR3 consists of 18 residues. CDR3: CASSAAGLQGVPGNTIYF. The CDR3 DNA follows: TGTGCCAGCAGCGCTGCCGGTTTACAAGGGGTCCCTGGAAACACCATATATTTT.

Note on this clonotype: This likely stems from a read error, as it lies one base from a far larger clone. The rearrangement uses TRBV27 and TRBJ2-7, with 7 bases aligning to TRBD1. V dropped 6 bases and J dropped 2; count of bases not matched to a gene: 4. Germline V gene sequence: CDR1 MNHEY, CDR2 SMNVEV (reference sequence). The length of the CDR3 is 13 residues. CDR3 residues: CASRPGQPYEQYF. The DNA of the CDR3 is TGTGCCAGCAGGCCGGGACAGCCCTACGAGCAGTACTTC.

This clonotype was detected once. The chain recombines TRBV5-4 with TRBJ2-7, with D perhaps matching TRBD1 (6 bases). CDR1 is SGHNT, CDR2 YYREEE, per germline (reference sequence). V lost 0 bases and J 2 bases, leaving 12 bases between the germline ends. This CDR3 region has 15 residues. CDR3 nucleotide sequence: TGTGCCAGCAGCTTGGGGACGACAGGAGCCTACGAGCAGTACTTC. Encoded protein: CASSLGTTGAYEQYF.

With regard to this clonotype: The junction differs from germline at one of its ends, possibly a read error. The DNA of the CDR3 is TGTGCCTGCAGCGGGGGAGGACAGGGGGCTTGGGGAAATACTGAAGCTTTCTTT. This translates into CACSGGGQGAWGNTEAFF. This rearrangement joins TRBV7-3 to TRBJ1-1; TRBD1 agrees at 11 bases. The V gene's germline CDR1 is SGHTA and CDR2 FQGTGA. The CDR3 spans 18 residues.

This clonotype has a handful of counts. CDR3 DNA sequence: TGTGCCAGCAGCTTGGTTTGGAATGAGCAGTTCTTC. Translating gives CASSLVWNEQFF. This rearrangement joins TRBV5-8 to TRBJ2-1; D not resolved. Germline V gene lookup returns CDR1 SGHTS and CDR2 YDEGEE. The CDR3 extends over 12 amino acids. The V end lost 0 bases, the J end lost 7 bases, and 5 bases lay between the germline ends.

This clonotype was seen a handful of times. The DNA for the CDR3 is TGTGCTAGTCGCGAACGGCAGACCTACGAGCAGTACGTC. Translating gives CASRERQTYEQYV. V is TRBV12-5 and J is TRBJ2-7; D ambiguous. This CDR3 region has 13 residues. Germline V lookup: CDR1 LGHNT, CDR2 FRNRAP. V dropped 8 bases and J dropped 2 bases, with 13 bases sitting between them.

This clonotype came up a few times. The V gene is TRBV7-6, the J gene TRBJ1-1, with D possibly being TRBD1 (5 bases). There are 14 residues in the CDR3. CDR1 and CDR2 from the germline V gene are SGHVS and FNYEAQ. Trimming pared 6 bases from V and 3 bases from J, leaving 14 bases between. Here the CDR3 reads CASREGTGDTEAFF. CDR3 in DNA: TGTGCCAGCAGGGAGGGAACGGGGGACACTGAAGCTTTCTTT.

Ten or more counts support this clonotype. The rearrangement links TRBV12-3 or TRBV12-4 to TRBJ1-3, with unresolved D. The CDR3 totals 15 residues. Deletions cut 5 bases from V and 1 base from J, with 12 bases between. The CDR3 loop is CASSVIELSGNTIYF. CDR3 DNA: TGTGCCAGCAGTGTGATAGAGCTTTCTGGAAACACCATATATTTT.

This clonotype has more than one count but fewer than ten. The gene calls are TRBV3-1 and TRBJ1-1; no firm D call. The V and J ends lost 5 bases and 2 bases respectively, with 9 bases between them. CDR1 and CDR2 from the germline V gene are LGHDT and YNNKEL (reference sequence). This CDR3 region has 13 residues. CDR3 residues: CASSVVQNTEAFF. CDR3 in DNA: TGTGCCAGCAGCGTGGTCCAAAACACTGAAGCTTTCTTT.

This clonotype showed up many times. The genes are TRBV19 and TRBJ1-6; TRBD1 matches at 8 bases. V lost 5 bases, J lost 7 bases, and 16 bases stayed unmatched. The CDR3 extends over 18 amino acids. Looked up from germline, CDR1 is LNHDA and CDR2 is SQIVND (reference sequence). CDR3 nucleotides: TGTGCCAGTAGTCATCCGATCATTACGGACAGGGAAAATTCACCCCTCCACTTT. Residues: CASSHPIITDRENSPLHF.

The chain recombines TRBV3-1 with TRBJ2-7, with 7 bases lining up with TRBD1. CDR1 LGHDT and CDR2 YNNKEL come from the germline V gene (reference sequence). The CDR3 runs 15 residues. Trimming cost V 4 bases and J 2 bases; bases outside gene matches: 8. This CDR3 reads CASSPSRQGTYEQYV. In nucleotides, the CDR3 is TGTGCCAGCAGCCCTTCTCGACAGGGAACCTACGAGCAGTACGTC.

As to this clonotype: A clone one base away is much larger, so this may be a read error. In this CDR3 the conserved last residue, phenylalanine or tryptophan, is missing, so a read error is likely. The V and J genes are TRBV7-2 and TRBJ1-5; no firm D call. The ends were cut back, 2 bases at V and 0 bases at J, with 5 bases in the middle. The CDR3 consists of 14 residues. Germline V CDR1 and CDR2: SGHTA, FQGNSA. CDR3: CASSLPDSNQPQHS. CDR3 nucleotides: TGTGCCAGCAGCTTACCGGATAGCAATCAGCCCCAGCATTCT.

To note about this clonotype: One base away lies a much larger clone, so this may be a sequencing read error. The chain has TRBV4-1 and TRBJ1-2, with D possibly matching TRBD1 (5 bases). The CDR3 covers 14 residues. Germline V gene lookup returns CDR1 MGHRA and CDR2 YSYEKL. DNA of the CDR3: TGCGCCAGCAACCAAACCGGGACCGGCTATGGCTACACCTTC. Its protein is CASNQTGTGYGYTF.

The sample holds a few counts of this clonotype. The V gene is TRBV4-1, the J gene TRBJ2-3, with D perhaps TRBD1 or TRBD2 (5 bases each). Trimming stripped 1 base from V and 1 base from J, with 9 bases between. This CDR3 spans 15 amino acids. CDR1 and CDR2 from the germline V gene are MGHRA and YSYEKL. CDR3 residues: CASSQGDRGTDTQYF. The CDR3 DNA follows: TGCGCCAGCAGCCAAGGGGACCGCGGCACAGATACGCAGTATTTT.

V gene TRBV7-9 combines with J gene TRBJ2-1; tentative D call: TRBD2 (5 bases). The V end was cut by 4 bases, the J end by 2 bases, with 15 bases between. Germline V gene lookup returns CDR1 SEHNR and CDR2 FQNEAQ (reference sequence). The CDR3 sequence is 16 residues long. The CDR3 DNA sequence: TGTGCCAGCAGCTCCGACGTGGGAGTCCCCTACAATGAGCAGTTCTTC. Encoded protein: CASSSDVGVPYNEQFF.

The chain has TRBV29-1 and TRBJ2-2; the D gene could be TRBD1 or TRBD2 (5 bases each). V lost 2 bases and J 0 bases, leaving 19 bases between the germline ends. CDR3 length: 18 residues. CDR1 and CDR2 (germline): SQVTM, ANQGSEA. In DNA, the CDR3 is TGCAGCGTTGAATTTCTAGGGACGACAGAAGCGAACACCGGGGAGCTGTTTTTT. Translated, it gives CSVEFLGTTEANTGELFF.

This clonotype was observed once. The chain joins TRBV20-1 to TRBJ1-6, with D uncertain. The CDR3 length is 16 residues. Deletions cut 3 bases from V and 0 bases from J, with 12 bases between. The germline CDR1 and CDR2 sequences are DFQATT and SNEGSKA (reference sequence). The CDR3 coding sequence is TGCAGTGCTAGTCTAGCGGGTAGCTCCTATAATTCACCCCTCCACTTT. Translated: CSASLAGSSYNSPLHF.

This clonotype was observed a handful of times. V gene TRBV7-6 combines with J gene TRBJ2-4, with D perhaps TRBD1 or TRBD2 (5 bases each). Germline loops: CDR1 SGHVS, CDR2 FNYEAQ. With 2 bases removed from V and 6 bases from J, the gap between germline ends came to 20 bases. This CDR3 contains 17 residues. In nucleotides, the CDR3 is TGTGCCAGCAGCTTACCCCCAGGGCCCCAAGGGAGAAACATTCAGTACTTC. Translating it yields CASSLPPGPQGRNIQYF.

Details on this clonotype: A much larger clone lies a single base off, so this may be a read error. The chain links TRBV7-6 to TRBJ2-2; TRBD2 might be the D (6 bases). In germline, CDR1 is SGHVS, CDR2 FNYEAQ. The CDR3 runs 17 residues. The CDR3 DNA is TGTGCCAGCAGCTTAGGGGGCGGCGGGGCGAACACCGGGGAGCCGTTTTTT. Translated: CASSLGGGGANTGEPFF.

The count of this clonotype is one. The chain recombines TRBV19 with TRBJ1-2; a possible D gene is TRBD1 (6 bases). V lost 5 bases to trimming and J lost 1 base, with 14 bases between them. Germline V CDR1 and CDR2: LNHDA, SQIVND (reference sequence). This CDR3 spans 15 amino acids. In nucleotides, the CDR3 is TGTGCCAGTAGTGAAGGGACAAAATATAACTATGGCTACACCTTC. It codes for CASSEGTKYNYGYTF.

This clonotype has a count of ten or more. The chain is built from TRBV7-8 and TRBJ1-3, with a weak D call TRBD1 (5 bases). Germline assignment: CDR1 SGHVS and CDR2 FQNEAQ. The CDR3 covers 15 residues. The V and J ends lost 5 bases and 3 bases respectively, with 14 bases between them. CDR3 amino acids: CASSRGREDGNTIYF. For the CDR3, the DNA is TGTGCCAGCAGCCGAGGCAGGGAGGATGGAAACACCATATATTTT.

The sample holds a few counts of this clonotype. The genes are TRBV29-1 and TRBJ2-7; possibly TRBD2 for D (6 bases). Germline V lookup: CDR1 SQVTM, CDR2 ANQGSEA. Between the trimmed V and J ends, which lost 7 bases and 7 bases, there was a span of 20 bases. The CDR3 totals 13 residues. Written as DNA, the CDR3 is TGCAGCGCCGAGCAGGGACCGGGGAGGGAGCAGTACTTC. Translation gives CSAEQGPGREQYF.

The rearrangement links TRBV9 to TRBJ1-1; D is perhaps TRBD1 (6 bases). V gave up 4 bases and J gave up 7 bases, with 14 bases separating them. Germline CDR1 is SGDLS and CDR2 is YYNGEE. This CDR3 region has 13 residues. The CDR3 protein is CASSKQGKSEAFF. CDR3 DNA: TGTGCCAGCAGCAAACAGGGAAAGAGTGAAGCTTTCTTT.

About this clonotype: The junction departs from germline at one end; a sequencing error may be responsible. This rearrangement joins TRBV6-2 or TRBV6-3 to TRBJ2-1; 9 nucleotides line up with TRBD1. The germline CDR1 and CDR2 sequences are MNHEY and SVGEGT. This CDR3 is built from 14 residues. CDR3 region: CVSSGTGFVNDQFF. The CDR3 nucleotides are TGTGTCAGCAGCGGGACAGGGTTCGTCAATGATCAGTTCTTC.

This clonotype was detected only a few times. The chain employs TRBV6-5 and TRBJ1-2; 7 bases are shared with TRBD1. The CDR3 extends over 15 amino acids. V was pared by 2 bases and J by 2 bases, with 5 bases of the junction left unmatched. CDR1 and CDR2 from the germline V gene are MNHEY and SVGAGI. Here the CDR3 reads CASSYERGQNYGYTF. The DNA for the CDR3 is TGTGCCAGCAGTTACGAGAGGGGGCAAAACTATGGCTACACCTTC.